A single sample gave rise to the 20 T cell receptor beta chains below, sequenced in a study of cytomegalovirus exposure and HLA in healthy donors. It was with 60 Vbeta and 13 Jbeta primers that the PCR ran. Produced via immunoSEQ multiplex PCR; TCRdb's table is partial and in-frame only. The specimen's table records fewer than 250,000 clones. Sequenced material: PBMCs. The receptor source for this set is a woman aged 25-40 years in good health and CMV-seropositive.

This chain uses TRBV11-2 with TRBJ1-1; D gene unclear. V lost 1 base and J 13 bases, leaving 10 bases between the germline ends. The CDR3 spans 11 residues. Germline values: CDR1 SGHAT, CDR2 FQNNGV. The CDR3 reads CASSLGGLDFF. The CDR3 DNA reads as TGTGCCAGCAGCTTAGGTGGGCTGGATTTCTTT.

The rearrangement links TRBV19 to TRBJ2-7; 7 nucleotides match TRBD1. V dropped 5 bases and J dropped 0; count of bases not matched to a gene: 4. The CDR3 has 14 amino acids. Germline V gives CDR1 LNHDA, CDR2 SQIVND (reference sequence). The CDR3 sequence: CASSQDRFSYEQYF. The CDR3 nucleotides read TGTGCCAGTAGTCAGGACAGGTTCTCCTACGAGCAGTACTTC. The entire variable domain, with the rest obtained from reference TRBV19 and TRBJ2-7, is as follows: DGGITQSPKYLFRKEGQNVTLSCEQNLNHDAMYWYRQDPGQGLRLIYYSQIVNDFQKGDIAEGYSVSREKKESFPLTVTSAQKNPTAFYLCASSQDRFSYEQYFGPGTRLTVT.

The CDR3 protein is CSARDRDNEKLFF. CDR3 nucleotide sequence: TGCAGCGCCCGGGACAGGGATAATGAAAAACTGTTTTTT. This chain uses TRBV29-1 with TRBJ1-4, with 9 bases that match TRBD1. V shed 7 bases and J 4 bases; nucleotides not matched to a gene: 4. Germline CDR1 SQVTM, CDR2 ANQGSEA. CDR3 length: 13 amino acids.

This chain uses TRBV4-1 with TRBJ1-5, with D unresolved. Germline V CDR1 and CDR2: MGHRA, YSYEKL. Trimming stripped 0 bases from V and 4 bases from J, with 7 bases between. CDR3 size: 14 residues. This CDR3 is CASSQEQINQPQHF. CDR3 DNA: TGCGCCAGCAGCCAAGAACAGATAAATCAGCCCCAGCATTTT.

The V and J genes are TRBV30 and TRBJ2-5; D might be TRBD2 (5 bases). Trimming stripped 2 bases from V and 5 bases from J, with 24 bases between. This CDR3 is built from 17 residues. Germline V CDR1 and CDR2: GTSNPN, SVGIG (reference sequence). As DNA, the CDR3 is TGTGCCTGGAGTCCCTTCTTCATCTATCCGGAGCGGGAGACCCAGTACTTC. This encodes CAWSPFFIYPERETQYF. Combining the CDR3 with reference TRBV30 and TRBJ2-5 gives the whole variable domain SQTIHQWPATLVQPVGSPLSLECTVEGTSNPNLYWYRQAAGRGLQLLFYSVGIGQISSEVPQNLSASRPQDRQFILSSKKLLLSDSGFYLCAWSPFFIYPERETQYFGPGTRLLVL.

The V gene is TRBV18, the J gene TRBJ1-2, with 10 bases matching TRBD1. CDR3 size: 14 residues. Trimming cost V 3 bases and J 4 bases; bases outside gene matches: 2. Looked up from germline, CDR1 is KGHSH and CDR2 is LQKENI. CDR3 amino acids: CASSPGQGTYGYTF. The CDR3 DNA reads TGTGCCAGCTCACCGGGACAGGGGACCTATGGCTACACCTTC.

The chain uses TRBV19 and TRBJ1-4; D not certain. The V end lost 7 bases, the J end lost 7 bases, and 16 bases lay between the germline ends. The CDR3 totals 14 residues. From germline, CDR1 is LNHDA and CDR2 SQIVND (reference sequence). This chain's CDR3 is CASIPSGGPEKLFF. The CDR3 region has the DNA TGTGCCAGTATCCCGTCGGGAGGCCCTGAAAAACTGTTTTTT.

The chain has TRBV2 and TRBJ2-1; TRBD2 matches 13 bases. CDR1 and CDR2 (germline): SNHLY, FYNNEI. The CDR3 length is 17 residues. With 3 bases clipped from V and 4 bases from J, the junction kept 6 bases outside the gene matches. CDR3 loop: CASSDSTSGGLYNEQFF. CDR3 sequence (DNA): TGTGCCAGCAGTGATTCGACTAGCGGGGGGCTTTACAATGAGCAGTTCTTC.

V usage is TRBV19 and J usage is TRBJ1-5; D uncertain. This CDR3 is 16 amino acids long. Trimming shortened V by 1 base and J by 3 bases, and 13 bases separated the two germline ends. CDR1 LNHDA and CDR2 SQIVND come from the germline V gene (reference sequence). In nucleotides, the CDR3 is TGTGCCAGTAGTATAGGTCGAACGGTCCTCAATCAGCCCCAGCATTTT. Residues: CASSIGRTVLNQPQHF.

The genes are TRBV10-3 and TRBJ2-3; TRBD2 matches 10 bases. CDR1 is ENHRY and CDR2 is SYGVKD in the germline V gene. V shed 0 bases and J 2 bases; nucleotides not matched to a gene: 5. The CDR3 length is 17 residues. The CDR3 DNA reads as TGTGCCATCAGTGAGTCGAAGCGGGGGGGGAACACAGATACGCAGTATTTT. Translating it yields CAISESKRGGNTDTQYF.

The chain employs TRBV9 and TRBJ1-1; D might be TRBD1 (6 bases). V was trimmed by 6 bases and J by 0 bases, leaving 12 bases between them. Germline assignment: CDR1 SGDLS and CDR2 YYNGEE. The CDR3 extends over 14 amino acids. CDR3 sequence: CASTLGQLNTEAFF. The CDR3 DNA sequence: TGTGCCAGCACCTTAGGACAGTTGAACACTGAAGCTTTCTTT.

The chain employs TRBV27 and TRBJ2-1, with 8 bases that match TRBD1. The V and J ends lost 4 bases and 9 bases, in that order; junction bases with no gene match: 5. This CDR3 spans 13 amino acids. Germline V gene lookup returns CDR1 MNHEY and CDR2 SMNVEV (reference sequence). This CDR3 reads CASSSQGGTEQFF. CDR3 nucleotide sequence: TGTGCCAGCAGTTCACAGGGGGGCACTGAGCAGTTCTTC.

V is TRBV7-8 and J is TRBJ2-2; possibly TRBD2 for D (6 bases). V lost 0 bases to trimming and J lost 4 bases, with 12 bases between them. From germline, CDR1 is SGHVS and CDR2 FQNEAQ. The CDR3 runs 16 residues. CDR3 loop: CASSLASRGGTGELFF. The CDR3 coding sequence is TGTGCCAGCAGCTTAGCGTCGCGGGGTGGCACCGGGGAGCTGTTTTTT.

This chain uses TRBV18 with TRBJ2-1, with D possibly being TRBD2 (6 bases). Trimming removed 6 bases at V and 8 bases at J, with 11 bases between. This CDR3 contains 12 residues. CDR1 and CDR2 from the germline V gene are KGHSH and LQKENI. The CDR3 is CASSRGIDEQFF. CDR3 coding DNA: TGTGCCAGCTCCCGGGGGATCGATGAGCAGTTCTTC.

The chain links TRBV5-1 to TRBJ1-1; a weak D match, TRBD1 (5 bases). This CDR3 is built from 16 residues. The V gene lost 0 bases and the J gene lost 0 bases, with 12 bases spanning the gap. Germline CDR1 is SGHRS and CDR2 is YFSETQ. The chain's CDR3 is CASSLVQGSMNTEAFF. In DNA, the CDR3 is TGCGCCAGCAGCTTGGTTCAGGGCTCAATGAACACTGAAGCTTTCTTT.

The CDR3 loop reads CASRPRTVRTQYF. For the CDR3, the DNA is TGTGCCAGCAGACCCCGGACTGTAAGGACCCAGTACTTC. This chain links TRBV28 with TRBJ2-5; the D gene is possibly TRBD2 (5 bases). This CDR3 contains 13 residues. CDR1 MDHEN and CDR2 SYDVKM come from the germline V gene. V was clipped by 6 bases and J by 7 bases, with 15 bases between them.

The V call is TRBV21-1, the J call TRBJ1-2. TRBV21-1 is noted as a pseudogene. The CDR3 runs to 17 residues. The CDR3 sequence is CASRSRGDSRGNYGYTF. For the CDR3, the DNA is TGTGCCAGCAGGTCGCGGGGAGACAGCCGAGGGAACTATGGCTACACCTTC.

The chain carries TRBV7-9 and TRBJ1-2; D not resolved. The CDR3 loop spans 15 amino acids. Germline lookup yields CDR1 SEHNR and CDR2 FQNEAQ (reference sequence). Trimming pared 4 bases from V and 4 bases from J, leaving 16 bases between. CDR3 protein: CASSSDGALGYGYTF. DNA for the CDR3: TGTGCCAGCAGCTCGGATGGAGCTCTGGGCTATGGCTACACCTTC.

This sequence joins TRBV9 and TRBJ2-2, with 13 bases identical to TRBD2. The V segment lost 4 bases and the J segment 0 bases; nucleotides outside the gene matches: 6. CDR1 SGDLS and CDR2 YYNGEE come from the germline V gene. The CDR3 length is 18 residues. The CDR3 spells CASSPGLAGRANTGELFF. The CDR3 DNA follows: TGTGCCAGCAGCCCGGGACTAGCGGGGCGAGCGAACACCGGGGAGCTGTTTTTT.

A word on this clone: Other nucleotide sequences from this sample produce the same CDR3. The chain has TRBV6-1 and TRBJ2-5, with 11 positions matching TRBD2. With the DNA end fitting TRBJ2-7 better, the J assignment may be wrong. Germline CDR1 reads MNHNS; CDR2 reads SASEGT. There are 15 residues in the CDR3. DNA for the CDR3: TGTGCCAGCAGTGAAGCGGGGACTAGCGGTTACGAGCAGTACTTC. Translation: CASSEAGTSGYEQYF.